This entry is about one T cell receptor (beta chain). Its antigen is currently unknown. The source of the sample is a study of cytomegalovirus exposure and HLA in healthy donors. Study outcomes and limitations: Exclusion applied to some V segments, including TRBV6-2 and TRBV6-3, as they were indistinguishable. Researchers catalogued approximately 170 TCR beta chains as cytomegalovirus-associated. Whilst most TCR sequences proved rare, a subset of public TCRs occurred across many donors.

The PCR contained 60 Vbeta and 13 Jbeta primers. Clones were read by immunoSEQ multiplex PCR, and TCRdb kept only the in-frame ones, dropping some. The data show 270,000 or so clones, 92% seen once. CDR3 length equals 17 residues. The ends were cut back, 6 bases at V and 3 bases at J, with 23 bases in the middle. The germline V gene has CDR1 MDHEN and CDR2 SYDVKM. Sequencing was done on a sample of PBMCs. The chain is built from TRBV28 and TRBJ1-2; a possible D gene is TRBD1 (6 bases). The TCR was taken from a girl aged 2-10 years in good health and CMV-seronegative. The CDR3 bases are TGTGCCAGCAGACCTTTACCCGGACAGTGGGGGTACTATGGCTACACCTTC. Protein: CASRPLPGQWGYYGYTF.